The 11 T cell receptor beta chains presented below share a single source sample, sequenced in a study of T-cell reconstitution after alpha-beta-depleted transplantation in children. Unique molecular identifiers were incorporated when the TCRbeta library was constructed. TCRdb re-analysed the PCR reads in MiXCR, keeping a single row per CDR3 protein. The sample contains about 470,000 distinct CDR3 sequences, roughly 43% of which appear only once. Source: PBMCs, taken before TCRalphabeta/CD19-depleted stem cell transplant. The receptors here all came from a girl aged 2 to 10 with aplastic anemia, due to receive a stem cell transplant.

This clonotype has at least ten counts. The chain joins TRBV5-1 to TRBJ2-2, with 9 bases fitting TRBD1. Germline lookup yields CDR1 SGHRS and CDR2 YFSETQ. V was clipped by 2 bases and J by 3 bases; unmatched bases: 2. The CDR3 is made up of 15 amino acids. The CDR3 region is CASSFGDRDTGELFF. The CDR3 nucleotides read TGCGCCAGCAGCTTTGGGGACAGGGACACCGGGGAGCTGTTTTTT.

This clonotype was detected a few times. This chain links TRBV6-5 with TRBJ2-7; D is unresolved. Per germline, CDR1 MNHEY and CDR2 SVGAGI. The CDR3 contains 15 residues. Trimming took 0 bases from V and 3 from J, leaving 12 bases between them. The CDR3 region is CASSYSIVPDYEQYF. Written as DNA, the CDR3 is TGTGCCAGCAGTTACTCTATCGTCCCAGACTACGAGCAGTACTTC.

The V and J genes are TRBV20-1 and TRBJ2-2; D remains unclear. Trimming took off 5 bases at V and 3 bases at J, with 13 bases between the two ends. This CDR3 is built from 14 residues. Germline CDR1 is DFQATT and CDR2 is SNEGSKA (reference sequence). The CDR3 DNA reads as TGCAGTGCTCCTCACCGGACCGACACCGGGGAGCTGTTTTTT. This encodes CSAPHRTDTGELFF.

V and J are TRBV20-1 and TRBJ2-3, with D perhaps matching TRBD2 (5 bases). This CDR3 region has 13 residues. CDR1 is DFQATT, CDR2 SNEGSKA, per germline (reference sequence). Trimming removed 0 bases from V and 3 bases from J, with 7 bases in between. CDR3 protein: CSAREWTTDTQYF. The CDR3 DNA sequence: TGCAGTGCTAGAGAATGGACTACAGATACGCAGTATTTT.

This chain uses TRBV7-9 with TRBJ2-1; 8 bases fit TRBD2. V shed 1 base and J 5 bases; nucleotides not matched to a gene: 10. The CDR3 extends over 17 amino acids. The germline V gene encodes CDR1 SEHNR and CDR2 FQNEAQ (reference sequence). CDR3 region: CASSLVSRGGPHNEQFF. CDR3 DNA sequence: TGTGCCAGCAGCTTAGTGTCCCGGGGGGGCCCCCACAATGAGCAGTTCTTC.

This chain links TRBV7-6 with TRBJ1-1; 10 bases are shared with TRBD1. Germline V lookup: CDR1 SGHVS, CDR2 FNYEAQ. V was pared by 0 bases and J by 4 bases, with 11 bases of the junction left unmatched. This CDR3 contains 18 residues. CDR3 sequence reads: CASSLALIRDRGLTEAFF. The DNA of the CDR3 is TGTGCCAGCAGCTTAGCGCTTATCCGGGACAGGGGACTCACTGAAGCTTTCTTT.

The gene calls are TRBV29-1 and TRBJ1-2, with D maybe TRBD1 (6 bases). V lost 4 bases, J lost 6 bases, and 18 bases lay in between. The CDR3 has 14 amino acids. Germline V gives CDR1 SQVTM, CDR2 ANQGSEA. CDR3 in amino acids: CSVVGGIGGDGYTF. The CDR3 nucleotides read TGCAGCGTTGTCGGGGGCATCGGGGGGGATGGCTACACCTTC.

This clonotype was found many times. The chain links TRBV20-1 to TRBJ2-7, with 7 bases that match TRBD2. The CDR3 length is 14 residues. The J segment lost 3 bases and the V segment lost 7 bases, leaving 12 bases of the junction unmatched. Germline values: CDR1 DFQATT, CDR2 SNEGSKA (reference sequence). The CDR3 region is CSVRQRDAFYEQYF. CDR3 DNA sequence: TGCAGTGTTCGCCAGCGGGACGCCTTCTACGAGCAGTACTTC.

This clonotype was observed a handful of times. The chain recombines TRBV6-5 with TRBJ2-1, with D tentatively TRBD2 (6 bases). Germline loops: CDR1 MNHEY, CDR2 SVGAGI. This CDR3 is 17 amino acids long. V lost 0 bases to trimming and J lost 4 bases, with 16 bases between them. The CDR3 sequence: CASSYSMIAERYNEQFF. CDR3 nucleotides: TGTGCCAGCAGTTACTCGATGATAGCGGAGAGGTACAATGAGCAGTTCTTC.

This clonotype appeared many times. V and J are TRBV28 and TRBJ2-3; 8 bases agree with TRBD2. CDR3 size: 16 residues. CDR1 and CDR2 from the germline V gene are MDHEN and SYDVKM. V lost 5 bases and J lost 0; bases outside the gene matches: 7. CDR3 nucleotide sequence: TGTGCCAGCAGTCCTAGCGGGCGGGCTAGCACAGATACGCAGTATTTT. It encodes CASSPSGRASTDTQYF.

The rearrangement uses TRBV5-1 and TRBJ2-1, with 7 bases aligning to TRBD1. Germline-derived CDR1 and CDR2 are SGHRS and YFSETQ. There are 14 residues in the CDR3. The ends lost 4 bases at V and 4 bases at J; junction bases unmatched: 5. This CDR3 reads CASSDDRVYNEQFF. The CDR3 DNA reads as TGCGCCAGCAGCGATGACAGGGTTTACAATGAGCAGTTCTTC.